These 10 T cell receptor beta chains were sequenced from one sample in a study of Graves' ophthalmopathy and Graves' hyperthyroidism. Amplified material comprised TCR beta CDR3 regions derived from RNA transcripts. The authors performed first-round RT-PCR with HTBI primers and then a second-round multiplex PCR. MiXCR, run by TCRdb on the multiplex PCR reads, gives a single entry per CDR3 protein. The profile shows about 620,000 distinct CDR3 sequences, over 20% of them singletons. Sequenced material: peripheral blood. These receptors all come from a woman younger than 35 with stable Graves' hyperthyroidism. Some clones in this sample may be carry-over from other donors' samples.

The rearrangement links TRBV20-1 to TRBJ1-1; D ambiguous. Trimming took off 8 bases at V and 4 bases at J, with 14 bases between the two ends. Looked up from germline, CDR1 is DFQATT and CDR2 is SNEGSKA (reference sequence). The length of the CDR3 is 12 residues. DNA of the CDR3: TGCAGTAGAGATAGGGCTGGCACTGAAGCTTTCTTT. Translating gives CSRDRAGTEAFF.

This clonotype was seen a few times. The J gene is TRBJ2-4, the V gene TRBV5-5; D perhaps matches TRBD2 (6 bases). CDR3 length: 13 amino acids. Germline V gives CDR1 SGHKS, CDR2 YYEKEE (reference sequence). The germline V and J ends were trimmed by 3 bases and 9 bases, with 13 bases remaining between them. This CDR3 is CASSSTSSGIQYF. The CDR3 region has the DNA TGTGCCAGCAGCTCCACTAGCTCAGGCATTCAGTACTTC. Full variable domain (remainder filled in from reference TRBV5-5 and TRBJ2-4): DAGVTQSPTHLIKTRGQQVTLRCSPISGHKSVSWYQQVLGQGPQFIFQYYEKEERGRGNFPDRFSARQFPNYSSELNVNALLLGDSALYLCASSSTSSGIQYFGAGTRLSVL.

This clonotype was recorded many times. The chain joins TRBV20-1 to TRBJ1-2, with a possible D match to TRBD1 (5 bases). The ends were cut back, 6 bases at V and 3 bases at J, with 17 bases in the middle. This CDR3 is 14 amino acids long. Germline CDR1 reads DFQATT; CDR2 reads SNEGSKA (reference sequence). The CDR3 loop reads CSARRSPGDYGYTF. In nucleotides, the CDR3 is TGCAGTGCGAGAAGGTCCCCGGGGGACTATGGCTACACCTTC.

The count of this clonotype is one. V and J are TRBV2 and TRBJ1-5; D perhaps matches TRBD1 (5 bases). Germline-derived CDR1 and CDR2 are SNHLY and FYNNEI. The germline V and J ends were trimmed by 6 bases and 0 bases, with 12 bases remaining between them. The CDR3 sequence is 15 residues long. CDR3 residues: CASRGSGGSNQPQHF. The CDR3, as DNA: TGTGCCAGCAGAGGCTCTGGGGGTAGCAATCAGCCCCAGCATTTT.

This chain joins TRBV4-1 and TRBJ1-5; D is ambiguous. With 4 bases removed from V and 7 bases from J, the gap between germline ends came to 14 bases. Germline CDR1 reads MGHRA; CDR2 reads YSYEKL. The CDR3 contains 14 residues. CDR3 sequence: CASSPLRGWQPQHF. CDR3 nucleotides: TGCGCCAGCAGCCCCTTGAGAGGTTGGCAGCCCCAGCATTTT.

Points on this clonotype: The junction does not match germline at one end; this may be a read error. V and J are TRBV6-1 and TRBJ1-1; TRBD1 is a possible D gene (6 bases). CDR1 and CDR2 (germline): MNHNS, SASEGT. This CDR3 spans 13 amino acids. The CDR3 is CASRTGPNTEACF. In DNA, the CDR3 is TGTGCCAGCAGGACAGGCCCGAACACTGAAGCTTGCTTT.

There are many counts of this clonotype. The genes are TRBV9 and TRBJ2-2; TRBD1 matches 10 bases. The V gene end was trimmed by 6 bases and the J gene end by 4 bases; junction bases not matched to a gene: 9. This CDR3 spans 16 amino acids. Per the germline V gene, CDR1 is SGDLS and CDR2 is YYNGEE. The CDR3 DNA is TGTGCCAGCACCAATACCGGGACAGGGGCCACCGGGGAGCTGTTTTTT. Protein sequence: CASTNTGTGATGELFF.

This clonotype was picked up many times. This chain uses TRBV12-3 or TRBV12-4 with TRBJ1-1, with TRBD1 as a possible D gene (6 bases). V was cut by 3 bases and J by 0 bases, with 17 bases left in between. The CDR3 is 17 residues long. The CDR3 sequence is CASSFRGRWGMNTEAFF. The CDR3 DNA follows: TGTGCCAGCAGTTTCAGGGGACGGTGGGGGATGAACACTGAAGCTTTCTTT.

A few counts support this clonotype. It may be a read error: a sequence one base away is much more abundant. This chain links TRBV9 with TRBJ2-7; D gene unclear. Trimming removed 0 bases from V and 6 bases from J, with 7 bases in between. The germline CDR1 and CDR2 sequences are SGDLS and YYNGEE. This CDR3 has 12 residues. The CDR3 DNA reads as TGTGCCAGCAGCGTAGACGGTGGCGAGCAGTACTTC. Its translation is CASSVDGGEQYF.

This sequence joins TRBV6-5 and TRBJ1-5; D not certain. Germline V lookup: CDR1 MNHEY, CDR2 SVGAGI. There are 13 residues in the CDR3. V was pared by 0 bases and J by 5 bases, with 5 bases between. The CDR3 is CASSYSNHQPQHF. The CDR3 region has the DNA TGTGCCAGCAGTTACTCGAACCATCAGCCCCAGCATTTT.